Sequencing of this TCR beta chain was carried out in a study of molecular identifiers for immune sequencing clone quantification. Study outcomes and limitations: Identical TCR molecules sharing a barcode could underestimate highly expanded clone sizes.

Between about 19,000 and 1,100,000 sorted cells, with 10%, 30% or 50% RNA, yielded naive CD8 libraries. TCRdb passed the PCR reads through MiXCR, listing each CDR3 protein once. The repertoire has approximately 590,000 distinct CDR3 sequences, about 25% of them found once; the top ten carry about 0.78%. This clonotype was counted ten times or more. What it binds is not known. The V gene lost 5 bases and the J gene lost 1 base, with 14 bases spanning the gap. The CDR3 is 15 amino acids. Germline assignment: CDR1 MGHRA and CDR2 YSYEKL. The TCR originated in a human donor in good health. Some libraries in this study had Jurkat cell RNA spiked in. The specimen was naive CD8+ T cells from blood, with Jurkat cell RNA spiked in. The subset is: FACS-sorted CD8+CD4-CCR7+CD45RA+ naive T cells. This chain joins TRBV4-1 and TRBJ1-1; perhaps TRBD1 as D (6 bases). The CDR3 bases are TGCGCCAGCAGCTCCCGGGGGGGCGGGAACACTGAAGCTTTCTTT. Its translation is CASSSRGGGNTEAFF.